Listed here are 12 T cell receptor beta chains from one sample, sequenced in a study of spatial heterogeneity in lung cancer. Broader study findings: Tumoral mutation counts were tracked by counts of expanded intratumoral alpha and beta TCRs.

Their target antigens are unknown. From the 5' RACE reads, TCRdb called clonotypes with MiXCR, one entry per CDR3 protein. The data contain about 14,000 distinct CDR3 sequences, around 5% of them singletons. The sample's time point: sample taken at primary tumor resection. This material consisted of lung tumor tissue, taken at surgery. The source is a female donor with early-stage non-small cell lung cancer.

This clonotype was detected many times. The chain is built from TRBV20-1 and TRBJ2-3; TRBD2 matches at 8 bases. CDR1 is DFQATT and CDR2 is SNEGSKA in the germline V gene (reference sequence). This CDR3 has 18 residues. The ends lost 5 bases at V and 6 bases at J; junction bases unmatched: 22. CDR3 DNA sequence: TGCAGTGCTCCCCCTTTTGCCCTAAGTAGCGGGGCCATGGATACGCAGTATTTT. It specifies CSAPPFALSSGAMDTQYF.

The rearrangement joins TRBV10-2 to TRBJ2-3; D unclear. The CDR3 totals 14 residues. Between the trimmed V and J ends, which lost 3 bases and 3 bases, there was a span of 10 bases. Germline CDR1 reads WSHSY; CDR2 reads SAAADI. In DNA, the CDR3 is TGCGCCAGCAGTGACCCCGGTGGGACAGATACGCAGTATTTT. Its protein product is CASSDPGGTDTQYF.

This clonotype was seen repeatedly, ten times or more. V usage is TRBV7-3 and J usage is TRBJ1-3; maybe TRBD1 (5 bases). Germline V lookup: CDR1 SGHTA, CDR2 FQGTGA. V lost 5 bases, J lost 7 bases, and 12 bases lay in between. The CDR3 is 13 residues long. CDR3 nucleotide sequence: TGTGCCAGCAGCCCGGGACTCGGGAACACCATATATTTT. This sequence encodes CASSPGLGNTIYF.

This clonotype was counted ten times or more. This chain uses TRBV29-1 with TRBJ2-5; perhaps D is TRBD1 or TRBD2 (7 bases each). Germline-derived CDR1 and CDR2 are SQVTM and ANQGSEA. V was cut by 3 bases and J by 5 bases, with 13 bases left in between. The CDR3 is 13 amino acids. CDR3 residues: CSVDRGRGETQYF. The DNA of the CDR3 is TGCAGCGTTGACAGGGGGAGGGGGGAGACCCAGTACTTC.

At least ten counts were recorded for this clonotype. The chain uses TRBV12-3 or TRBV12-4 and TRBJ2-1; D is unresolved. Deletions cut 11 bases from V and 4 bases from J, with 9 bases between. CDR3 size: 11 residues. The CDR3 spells CASSVYNEQFF. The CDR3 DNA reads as TGTGCCTCCTCGGTTTACAATGAGCAGTTCTTC.

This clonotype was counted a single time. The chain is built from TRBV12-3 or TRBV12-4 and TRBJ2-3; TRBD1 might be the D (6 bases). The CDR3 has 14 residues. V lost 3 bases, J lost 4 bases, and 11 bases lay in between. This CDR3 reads CASSFPGAADTQYF. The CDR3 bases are TGTGCCAGCAGTTTCCCAGGGGCTGCAGATACGCAGTATTTT.

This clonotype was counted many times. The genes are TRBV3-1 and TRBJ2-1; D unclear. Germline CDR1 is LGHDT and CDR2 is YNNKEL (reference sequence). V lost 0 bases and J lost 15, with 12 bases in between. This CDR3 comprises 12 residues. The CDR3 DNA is TGTGCCAGCAGCCAAGATCTTCGTCAGCGGTTCTTC. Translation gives CASSQDLRQRFF.

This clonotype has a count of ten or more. CDR3 DNA sequence: TGTGCCAGCAGTTTAACCGGGACAGGTTACGAGCAGTACTTC. It specifies CASSLTGTGYEQYF. This rearrangement joins TRBV7-6 to TRBJ2-7, with 8 bases lining up with TRBD1. Germline CDR1 and CDR2: SGHVS and FNYEAQ. V trimming: 6 bases; J trimming: 4 bases; junction bases outside the gene matches: 8. There are 14 residues in the CDR3. The whole variable domain, filled in from reference TRBV7-6 and TRBJ2-7, reads GAGVSQSPRYKVTKRGQDVALRCDPISGHVSLYWYRQALGQGPEFLTYFNYEAQQDKSGLPNDRFSAERPEGSISTLTIQRTEQRDSAMYRCASSLTGTGYEQYFGPGTRLTVT.

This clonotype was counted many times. The CDR3: CASRNEPSWDTQYF. The CDR3 bases are TGCGCCAGCAGAAACGAACCTAGCTGGGATACGCAGTATTTT. The J gene is TRBJ2-3, the V gene TRBV10-2; a possible D gene is TRBD2 (5 bases). CDR3 size: 14 residues. CDR1 WSHSY and CDR2 SAAADI come from the germline V gene. Trimming stripped 6 bases from V and 6 bases from J, with 16 bases between.

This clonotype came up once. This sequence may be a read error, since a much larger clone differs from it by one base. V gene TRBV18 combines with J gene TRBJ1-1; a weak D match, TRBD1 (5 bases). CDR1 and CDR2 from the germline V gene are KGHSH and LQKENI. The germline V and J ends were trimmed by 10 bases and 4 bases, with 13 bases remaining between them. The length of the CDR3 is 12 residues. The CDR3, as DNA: TGTGCCAACCAAATCGGGGGCACTGAAGCTTTCTTT. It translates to CANQIGGTEAFF. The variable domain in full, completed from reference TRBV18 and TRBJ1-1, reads NAGVMQNPRHLVRRRGQEARLRCSPMKGHSHVYWYRQLPEEGLKFMVYLQKENIIDESGMPKERFSAEFPKEGPSILRIQQVVRGDSAAYFCANQIGGTEAFFGQGTRLTVV.

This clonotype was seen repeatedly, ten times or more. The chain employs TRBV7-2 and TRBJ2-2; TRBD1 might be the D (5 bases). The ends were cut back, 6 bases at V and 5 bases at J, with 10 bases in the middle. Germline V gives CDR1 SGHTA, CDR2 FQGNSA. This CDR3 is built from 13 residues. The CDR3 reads CASRRQTTGELFF. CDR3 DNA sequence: TGTGCCAGCAGGCGACAGACTACCGGGGAGCTGTTTTTT.

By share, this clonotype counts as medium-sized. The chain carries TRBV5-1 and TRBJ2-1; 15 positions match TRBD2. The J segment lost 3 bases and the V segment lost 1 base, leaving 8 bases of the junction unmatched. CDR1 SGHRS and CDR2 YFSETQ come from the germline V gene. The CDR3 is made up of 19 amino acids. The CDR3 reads CASSLLAGLAGGNYNEQFF. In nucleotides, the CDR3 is TGCGCCAGCAGCTTGCTGGCGGGACTAGCGGGGGGAAACTACAATGAGCAGTTCTTC. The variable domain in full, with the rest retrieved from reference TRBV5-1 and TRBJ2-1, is KAGVTQTPRYLIKTRGQQVTLSCSPISGHRSVSWYQQTPGQGLQFLFEYFSETQRNKGNFPGRFSGRQFSNSRSEMNVSTLELGDSALYLCASSLLAGLAGGNYNEQFFGPGTRLTVL.